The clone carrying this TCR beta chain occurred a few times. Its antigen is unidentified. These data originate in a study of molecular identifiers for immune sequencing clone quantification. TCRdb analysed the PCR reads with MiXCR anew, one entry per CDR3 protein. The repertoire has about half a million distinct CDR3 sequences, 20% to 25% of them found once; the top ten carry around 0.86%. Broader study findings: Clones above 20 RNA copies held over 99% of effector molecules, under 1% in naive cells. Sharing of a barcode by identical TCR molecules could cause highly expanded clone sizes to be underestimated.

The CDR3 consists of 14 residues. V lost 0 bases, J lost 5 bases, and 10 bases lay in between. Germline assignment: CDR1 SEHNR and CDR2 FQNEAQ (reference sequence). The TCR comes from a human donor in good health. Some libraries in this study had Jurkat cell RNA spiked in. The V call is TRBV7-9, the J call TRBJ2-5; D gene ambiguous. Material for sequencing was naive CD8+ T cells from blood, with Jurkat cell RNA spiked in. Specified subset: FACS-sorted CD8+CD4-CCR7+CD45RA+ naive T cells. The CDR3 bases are TGTGCCAGCAGCTTAGCGCCTGTTGGGGAGACCCAGTACTTC. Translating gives CASSLAPVGETQYF.